This T cell receptor (beta chain) comes out of a study of identical twins (dated by TCRdb to 2016 to 2017). Regarding the research as a whole: TCR alpha and beta repertoires from monozygotic twins, unrelated adults of various ages and cord blood were deep-sequenced to test whether fetal clonotypes persist. To rule out contamination, replicate twin experiments were performed at different times with different library preparation protocols. What the work shows at the level of the full study, not this receptor alone: Because the same donors could not be followed over many years, the conclusions depended on cross-sectional statistical analysis. In monozygotic twins, recombination models systematically underestimated out-of-frame TCR alpha sharing, but the models matched the sharing seen between unrelated individuals. Compared with coincidental sharing between unrelated individuals, out-of-frame TCR alpha sequences shared between twins showed an excess of sequences with low generation probability. Abundant cord blood beta clonotypes carried fewer insertions; young adult naive repertoires showed a weaker similar trend, while memory repertoires showed none. Excess twin sharing in beta out-of-frame sequences was weaker because fewer shared sequences lowered the signal-to-noise ratio. Zero-insertion analyses could be partly confounded by invariant T cells such as MAIT and iNKT, although diverse VJ usage argued against such confounding for most clonotypes.

This clonotype was seen only a few times. Its antigen target is currently unknown. No much larger clone exists at a distance of one base, and base qualities are not known. Only healthy Caucasian donors were included. The twin cohort consisted of three pairs of female monozygotic twins, all aged roughly 18 to 30 years. Peripheral blood mononuclear cells were the source from which RNA for the TCR libraries was isolated. Library method: 5' RACE. The instrument was an Illumina HiSeq 2000. A universal primer binding site was introduced by template switching, and a unique molecular identifier was present in the final cDNA, enabling accurate counting of TCR cDNA molecules. First-strand cDNA for TCR alpha and beta chains was synthesized from specific primers in the conserved constant-segment region. To control for contamination, every cDNA library carried two barcodes: a SMART-Mk sample barcode plus Illumina barcodes. TruSeq adapter sequences and Illumina sample barcodes were added in two successive PCR steps. The Illumina HiSeq platform was used with custom primers to sequence TCR alpha and beta cDNA libraries. On the authors' methods: Unique molecular identifiers were extracted from raw reads with MiGEC, and CDR3 positions were determined with MiXCR. For each individual, recombination models were inferred using an EM algorithm with the repgenHMM and IGoR tools. The tcR package in R was used for shared clonotype analysis, with sharing normalized by the product of cloneset sizes. Out-of-frame nonproductive sequences were analyzed to study raw recombination free of thymic and clonal selection effects. TCRdb trimmed public reads at Q25 via fastp, called clones via MiXCR and kept in-frame beta chains. All rows with the same CDR3 protein become a single entry with the most common DNA and genes. The V and J calls were determined by TCRdb, not by the authors. This sample is represented by around 960,000 distinct CDR3 sequences; approximately 13% of them were singletons. Clones ranked in the top ten supply around 1.6% of the sample.

The sample was also linked to a second study, of yellow fever vaccine responses in identical twins. As described in the second report: According to the authors, in identical twins the way T cells responded to vaccination appeared partly convergent and partly personalized. In identical twins, the study followed T cell clones that responded to the vaccine with precision.

Sequencing input: PBMCs. The sequence was collected from a woman under 30 in good health.

The CDR3 region: CASSRLSNEKLFF. The DNA sequence follows: TGCGCCAGCAGCCGACTTAGTAATGAAAAACTGTTTTTT. The rearrangement joined TRBV5-1 to TRBJ1-4; the D gene remains uncertain. The germline ends are 8 bases apart after V is trimmed by 4 bases and J by 4 bases. Reading the germline V gene gives CDR1 SGHRS and CDR2 YFSETQ. From the cysteine up to the phenylalanine, the CDR3 has a length of 13 residues. The sequence is cut down to CDR3 DNA, 39 bases in frame from base 1. The CDR3 plus the reference TRBV5-1 and TRBJ1-4 genes for the other parts give the full variable domain: KAGVTQTPRYLIKTRGQQVTLSCSPISGHRSVSWYQQTPGQGLQFLFEYFSETQRNKGNFPGRFSGRQFSNSRSEMNVSTLELGDSALYLCASSRLSNEKLFFGSGTQLSVL.